The source of this T cell receptor (beta chain) is a study of T cell repertoires in cytomegalovirus infection. Study as a whole: Newly reported HLA-C-restricted and thoroughly characterized HLA-B-restricted CMV epitopes were employed. Public TCR beta signatures indicated both CMV infection and matching HLA type.

CDR3 length: 15 residues. The J segment lost 7 bases and the V segment lost 3 bases, leaving 6 bases of the junction unmatched. The germline V gene encodes CDR1 SGHTA and CDR2 FQGNSA. A single record per CDR3 protein comes from TCRdb applying MiXCR to the reads. The table shows roughly 860,000 distinct CDR3 sequences, with approximately 32% occurring only once. Study results and limitations: Dominating the ex vivo response were HLA-C-restricted CMV-specific TCR beta clonotypes. Based on cumulative public TCR beta family frequency, carriers of CMV plus the relevant HLA were identified.

This clonotype was picked up a small number of times. Its antigen remains unidentified. V and J are TRBV7-2 and TRBJ2-3; 11 nucleotides match TRBD2. Material: cultured CD8+ T cells from PBMCs, obtained from culture after CMV antigen stimulation. The sequence was collected from a human donor in good health (CMV status not recorded). Some clones in this sample may be carry-over from other donors' samples. CDR3 in DNA: TGTGCCAGCAGCTTTATAGCGGGGGGGCCGAATACGCAGTATTTT. Protein product: CASSFIAGGPNTQYF.